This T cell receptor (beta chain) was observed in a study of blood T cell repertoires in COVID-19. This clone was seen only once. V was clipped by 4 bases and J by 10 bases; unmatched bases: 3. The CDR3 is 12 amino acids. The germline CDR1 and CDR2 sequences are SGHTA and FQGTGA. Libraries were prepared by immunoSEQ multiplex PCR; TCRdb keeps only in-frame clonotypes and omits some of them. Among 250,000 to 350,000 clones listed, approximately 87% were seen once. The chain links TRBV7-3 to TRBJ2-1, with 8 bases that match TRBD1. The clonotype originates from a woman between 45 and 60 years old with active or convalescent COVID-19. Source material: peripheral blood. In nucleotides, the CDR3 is TGTGCCAGCAGCTCCTCAGGGGGCGAGCAGTTCTTC. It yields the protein CASSSSGGEQFF.